Below are 28 T cell receptor beta chains sequenced from a single sample in a study of T-cell reconstitution after alpha-beta-depleted transplantation in children. Unique molecular identifiers featured in how the TCRbeta library was prepared. TCRdb itself ran the PCR reads through MiXCR, one entry per CDR3 protein. The sample holds around 210,000 distinct CDR3 sequences, approximately 7% seen once. Sequencing used PBMCs, obtained before TCRalphabeta/CD19-depleted stem cell transplant. Receptors were obtained from a boy younger than 10 with acute lymphoblastic leukemia, due to receive a stem cell transplant.

A few counts support this clonotype. The chain employs TRBV6-5 and TRBJ1-5, with a possible D match to TRBD1 (6 bases). The CDR3 is made up of 14 amino acids. V dropped 5 bases and J dropped 7 bases, with 15 bases sitting between them. The V gene's germline CDR1 is MNHEY and CDR2 SVGAGI. As DNA, the CDR3 is TGTGCCAGCAGTCTACAGGGATGGCAGCAGCCCCAGCATTTT. Translated: CASSLQGWQQPQHF.

This clonotype was detected ten times or more. V and J are TRBV7-9 and TRBJ1-2; D gene uncertain. CDR3 size: 13 residues. Looked up from germline, CDR1 is SEHNR and CDR2 is FQNEAQ (reference sequence). Trimming stripped 6 bases from V and 11 bases from J, with 19 bases between. The CDR3 reads CASSREGSPRYTF. The CDR3 DNA is TGTGCCAGCAGTCGAGAGGGTTCCCCGCGGTACACCTTC. Drawing the rest from reference TRBV7-9 and TRBJ1-2, the complete variable domain is DTGVSQNPRHKITKRGQNVTFRCDPISEHNRLYWYRQTLGQGPEFLTYFQNEAQLEKSRLLSDRFSAERPKGSFSTLEIQRTEQGDSAMYLCASSREGSPRYTFGSGTRLTVV.

There are many counts of this clonotype. The rearrangement joins TRBV12-3 or TRBV12-4 to TRBJ2-7; possibly TRBD1 or TRBD2 for D (5 bases each). With 5 bases removed from V and 11 bases from J, the gap between germline ends came to 19 bases. The CDR3 consists of 13 residues. CDR3 DNA: TGTGCCAGCAGTCCTACTCTTTTCAGGGAGAAGTACTTC. Residues: CASSPTLFREKYF.

The sample holds many counts of this clonotype. The gene calls are TRBV29-1 and TRBJ1-2; 7 nucleotides match TRBD1. The CDR3 consists of 17 residues. V shed 6 bases, J shed 0 bases, and the junction held 16 bases outside the gene matches. From germline, CDR1 is SQVTM and CDR2 ANQGSEA. CDR3 loop: CSVAMGQSRSANYGYTF. The CDR3 nucleotides are TGCAGCGTCGCCATGGGACAGTCGAGATCCGCTAACTATGGCTACACCTTC.

The table lists this clonotype with a few counts. The chain is built from TRBV7-2 and TRBJ2-3; no clear D gene. CDR1 is SGHTA and CDR2 is FQGNSA in the germline V gene. This CDR3 comprises 14 residues. V was cut by 2 bases and J by 0 bases, with 6 bases left in between. The CDR3 here is CASSLFGSTDTQYF. As DNA, the CDR3 is TGTGCCAGCAGCTTATTCGGGAGCACAGATACGCAGTATTTT.

The V and J genes are TRBV5-1 and TRBJ2-1; 11 bases fit TRBD2. The CDR3 runs 17 residues. Per the germline V gene, CDR1 is SGHRS and CDR2 is YFSETQ. V lost 4 bases to trimming and J lost 8 bases; unmatched junction nucleotides: 14. CDR3 region: CASSRAPLAGGSDEQFF. The CDR3 DNA reads TGCGCCAGCAGCCGCGCCCCCCTAGCGGGAGGATCGGATGAGCAGTTCTTC.

This clonotype has a count of ten or more. This rearrangement joins TRBV28 to TRBJ1-2; 12 nucleotides align to TRBD1. CDR3 length: 13 residues. With 11 bases clipped from V and 10 bases from J, the junction kept 11 bases outside the gene matches. The V gene's germline CDR1 is MDHEN and CDR2 SYDVKM. For the CDR3, the DNA is TGTGCCGGGACAGGGGGCGCCTCTACGACCTACACCTTC. This translates into CAGTGGASTTYTF.

This clonotype was recorded at least ten times. The chain uses TRBV5-1 and TRBJ2-2; TRBD2 aligns across 9 bases. Germline-derived CDR1 and CDR2 are SGHRS and YFSETQ. CDR3 length equals 16 residues. Trimming removed 4 bases from V and 1 base from J; junction bases left unmatched: 5. The CDR3 DNA follows: TGCGCCAGCAGCACGACTAGCGGTATGAACACCGGGGAGCTGTTTTTT. It translates to CASSTTSGMNTGELFF.

This clonotype came up many times. The chain has TRBV28 and TRBJ1-4, with unresolved D. V was clipped by 5 bases and J by 0 bases, with 16 bases between them. The CDR3 consists of 17 residues. The V gene's germline CDR1 is MDHEN and CDR2 SYDVKM. The CDR3 region has the DNA TGTGCCAGCAGTCCCTCGGTCGGGCGCTCAACTAATGAAAAACTGTTTTTT. Its protein product is CASSPSVGRSTNEKLFF.

As to this clonotype: This may stem from a read error, because a much larger clone lies one nucleotide away. The rearrangement uses TRBV7-9 and TRBJ1-5; 9 nucleotides match TRBD1. CDR1 and CDR2 (germline): SEHNR, FQNEAQ (reference sequence). The CDR3 sequence is 17 residues long. CDR3 DNA sequence: TGTGCCACCAGCTTAGACCCCCAACAGGGGGCCGACCAGCCCCAGCATTTT. Its protein is CATSLDPQQGADQPQHF.

The CDR3 protein is CSAREGAGRDRGTEAFF. The CDR3 DNA reads TGCAGTGCTAGAGAAGGAGCGGGGCGGGACAGGGGAACTGAAGCTTTCTTT. The J gene is TRBJ1-1, the V gene TRBV20-1, with 10 bases fitting TRBD1. The CDR3 has 17 amino acids. The germline gives CDR1 DFQATT, CDR2 SNEGSKA (reference sequence). The J segment lost 5 bases and the V segment lost 0 bases, leaving 12 bases of the junction unmatched.

This clonotype was observed at least ten times. The chain recombines TRBV27 with TRBJ2-7; tentatively, D is TRBD1 or TRBD2 (6 bases each). Germline CDR1 and CDR2: MNHEY and SMNVEV (reference sequence). Trimming pared 5 bases from V and 7 bases from J, leaving 9 bases between. This CDR3 has 11 amino acids. CDR3 in DNA: TGTGCCAGCAGTGAAGGGGGGGAGCAGTACTTC. It specifies CASSEGGEQYF.

In its sample, this clonotype was seen many times. This rearrangement joins TRBV6-5 to TRBJ1-2, with D perhaps TRBD1 (5 bases). CDR3 length equals 12 residues. Germline V gene lookup returns CDR1 MNHEY and CDR2 SVGAGI. V was clipped by 3 bases and J by 6 bases, with 8 bases between them. Written as DNA, the CDR3 is TGTGCCAGCAGTTATGAAGGGGATGGCTACACCTTC. This translates into CASSYEGDGYTF.

The table lists this clonotype with a few counts. The chain recombines TRBV12-3 or TRBV12-4 with TRBJ1-1; D is undetermined. The CDR3 consists of 13 residues. The ends were cut back, 6 bases at V and 1 base at J, with 9 bases in the middle. The CDR3 loop reads CASSVQWNTEAFF. CDR3 DNA sequence: TGTGCCAGCAGCGTACAATGGAACACTGAAGCTTTCTTT.

This clonotype showed up many times. The chain has TRBV7-9 and TRBJ2-7; perhaps TRBD2 as D (5 bases). The germline V gene has CDR1 SEHNR and CDR2 FQNEAQ (reference sequence). V lost 5 bases, J lost 6 bases, and 23 bases lay in between. The CDR3 contains 16 residues. CDR3 sequence: CASSPSDRVKGVEQYF. The CDR3 bases are TGTGCCAGCAGCCCATCCGACCGGGTCAAGGGAGTCGAGCAGTACTTC. The whole variable domain, filled in from reference TRBV7-9 and TRBJ2-7, reads DTGVSQNPRHKITKRGQNVTFRCDPISEHNRLYWYRQTLGQGPEFLTYFQNEAQLEKSRLLSDRFSAERPKGSFSTLEIQRTEQGDSAMYLCASSPSDRVKGVEQYFGPGTRLTVT.

This clonotype was counted at least ten times. V gene TRBV29-1 combines with J gene TRBJ1-1, with D possibly matching TRBD1 (5 bases). V lost 6 bases and J 1 base, leaving 12 bases between the germline ends. This CDR3 is 13 amino acids long. Germline CDR1 reads SQVTM; CDR2 reads ANQGSEA. CDR3 in DNA: TGCAGCGTCATAACCACAGGGAACACTGAAGCTTTCTTT. It yields the protein CSVITTGNTEAFF.

This clonotype was detected ten times or more. The gene calls are TRBV20-1 and TRBJ2-1, with D possibly being TRBD2 (6 bases). This CDR3 is 14 amino acids long. V lost 0 bases and J 4 bases, leaving 10 bases between the germline ends. The germline CDR1 and CDR2 sequences are DFQATT and SNEGSKA (reference sequence). The CDR3 nucleotides read TGCAGTGCTAGAGAGGGAGGAGAGTACAATGAGCAGTTCTTC. Protein product: CSAREGGEYNEQFF.

The chain has TRBV7-8 and TRBJ2-4; D gene uncertain. V was pared by 8 bases and J by 9 bases, with 11 bases between. Per germline, CDR1 SGHVS and CDR2 FQNEAQ. There are 11 residues in the CDR3. CDR3 bases: TGTGCCAGCGGCTCGTCGGGCATTCAGTACTTC. It translates to CASGSSGIQYF.

In this sample, this clonotype turned up a few times. The gene calls are TRBV7-9 and TRBJ1-6; perhaps TRBD1 as D (5 bases). CDR1 is SEHNR, CDR2 FQNEAQ, per germline (reference sequence). The germline V and J ends were trimmed by 3 bases and 9 bases, with 21 bases remaining between them. This CDR3 is 17 amino acids long. The CDR3 sequence: CASSLAVSGAVSSPLHF. In DNA, the CDR3 is TGTGCCAGCAGCTTGGCAGTCTCCGGGGCAGTGAGTTCACCCCTCCACTTT.

This clonotype was recorded at least ten times. J is TRBJ2-1 and V is TRBV14; D possibly corresponds to TRBD1 (6 bases). The germline V gene has CDR1 SGHDN and CDR2 FVKESK. The CDR3 is 16 amino acids. Trimming took 0 bases from V and 6 from J, leaving 15 bases between them. The CDR3 here is CASSQDGQPGANEQFF. The CDR3 DNA is TGTGCCAGCAGCCAAGATGGACAGCCTGGGGCCAATGAGCAGTTCTTC.

This clonotype was detected ten times or more. The rearrangement links TRBV29-1 to TRBJ1-2, with 7 bases fitting TRBD1. The CDR3 covers 11 residues. The junction had 4 bases not matched to a gene; V was cut back by 6 bases and J by 6 bases. Germline V gene lookup returns CDR1 SQVTM and CDR2 ANQGSEA. The DNA of the CDR3 is TGCAGCGTGAGGGACAGAAATGGCTACACCTTC. Amino acid sequence: CSVRDRNGYTF.

This clonotype was seen ten or more times. This chain joins TRBV18 and TRBJ2-1, with D perhaps being TRBD1 or TRBD2 (5 bases each). The CDR3 runs 13 residues. Trimming took 2 bases from V and 7 from J, leaving 9 bases between them. Germline loops: CDR1 KGHSH, CDR2 LQKENI. The CDR3 here is CASSPGTPNEQFF. CDR3 DNA sequence: TGTGCCAGCTCACCAGGGACCCCAAATGAGCAGTTCTTC. The variable domain in full, completed from reference TRBV18 and TRBJ2-1, reads NAGVMQNPRHLVRRRGQEARLRCSPMKGHSHVYWYRQLPEEGLKFMVYLQKENIIDESGMPKERFSAEFPKEGPSILRIQQVVRGDSAAYFCASSPGTPNEQFFGPGTRLTVL.

The rearrangement joins TRBV24-1 to TRBJ2-3, with D perhaps matching TRBD1 (6 bases). Germline lookup yields CDR1 KGHDR and CDR2 SFDVKD. The CDR3 length is 14 residues. Trimming took 8 bases from V and 2 from J, leaving 13 bases between them. CDR3 sequence reads: CATTSGQSTDTQYF. The CDR3 nucleotides are TGTGCCACCACCTCGGGACAATCCACAGATACGCAGTATTTT.

This clonotype was seen ten or more times. The gene calls are TRBV3-1 and TRBJ2-7, with 7 bases aligning to TRBD1. The junction had 12 bases not matched to a gene; V was cut back by 2 bases and J by 11 bases. Germline CDR1 and CDR2: LGHDT and YNNKEL (reference sequence). The CDR3 spans 14 residues. This CDR3 is CASSQKGQADREYF. DNA of the CDR3: TGTGCCAGCAGCCAAAAGGGTCAGGCAGACAGGGAGTACTTC.

Ten or more counts support this clonotype. The chain joins TRBV3-1 to TRBJ2-4; D may be TRBD1 (6 bases). The length of the CDR3 is 19 residues. V gave up 1 base and J gave up 0 bases, with 19 bases separating them. Germline V lookup: CDR1 LGHDT, CDR2 YNNKEL (reference sequence). The CDR3 sequence is CASSQVSTGTLVAKNIQYF. The CDR3 coding sequence is TGTGCCAGCAGCCAAGTCTCTACAGGGACCCTAGTAGCCAAAAACATTCAGTACTTC.

V usage is TRBV5-1 and J usage is TRBJ2-7, with D unclear. Trimming cost V 0 bases and J 4 bases, with 8 bases left between them. Germline V lookup: CDR1 SGHRS, CDR2 YFSETQ. The length of the CDR3 is 13 residues. The CDR3 DNA sequence: TGCGCCAGCAGCTTGGCCGTGGGGTACGAGCAGTACTTC. The encoded protein is CASSLAVGYEQYF. Looking up the rest from reference TRBV5-1 and TRBJ2-7 gives the full variable domain: KAGVTQTPRYLIKTRGQQVTLSCSPISGHRSVSWYQQTPGQGLQFLFEYFSETQRNKGNFPGRFSGRQFSNSRSEMNVSTLELGDSALYLCASSLAVGYEQYFGPGTRLTVT.

This clonotype occurred many times. The chain links TRBV29-1 to TRBJ2-7; 8 bases are a match to TRBD1. V shed 6 bases, J shed 3 bases, and the junction held 7 bases outside the gene matches. In germline, CDR1 is SQVTM, CDR2 ANQGSEA. There are 13 residues in the CDR3. The CDR3 reads CSVAGQEFYEQYF. Here the CDR3 DNA reads TGCAGCGTGGCGGGACAGGAGTTCTACGAGCAGTACTTC.

This clonotype was seen at least ten times. Written as DNA, the CDR3 is TGCAGCGTTGAAGCCCAGACGGGTCATGGCTACACCTTC. This codes for CSVEAQTGHGYTF. The gene calls are TRBV29-1 and TRBJ1-2; D is undetermined. This CDR3 spans 13 amino acids. From germline, CDR1 is SQVTM and CDR2 ANQGSEA. V lost 1 base, J lost 6 bases, and 12 bases lay in between.